This T cell receptor (beta chain) was recorded in a study of T-cell memory formation after mild COVID-19. On the study more broadly: TCR clusters mostly belonged to single donors.

The length of the CDR3 is 16 residues. Trimming shortened V by 4 bases and J by 12 bases, and 26 bases separated the two germline ends. Per germline, CDR1 SGHRS and CDR2 YFSETQ. Regarding the study as a whole: Balance between CD4 and CD8 was seen in clones contracting day 15 to 85, and a CD4+ lean was seen in later expanders. Mainly CM and EM harbored the contracting CD4+ clones; mainly EMRA harbored the CD8+ ones.

It was 5'RACE with constant-segment primers that produced the TCR alpha and TCR beta cDNA libraries, which carried sample barcodes and UMIs. A single record per CDR3 protein comes from TCRdb applying MiXCR to the 5' RACE reads. This sample has approximately 490,000 distinct CDR3 sequences, with about a fifth found just once. The table lists this clonotype with a few counts. The antigen is unknown. The TCR was taken from an adult woman who had mild COVID-19 (a few samples of this study predate the infection). Cell type and time point are not known. The V and J genes are TRBV5-1 and TRBJ2-1; possible D gene TRBD2, 6 bases. The sequenced sample consisted of PBMCs or a T cell subset sorted from them (not recorded which). CDR3 region: CASSLYSPPGMEGQFF. In DNA form, the CDR3 reads TGCGCCAGCAGCCTATACTCGCCCCCAGGGATGGAGGGGCAGTTCTTC.